This T cell receptor beta chain is drawn from a study of T cell clonotyping in hematopoietic cell transplantation. The CDR3 runs 14 residues. Deletions cut 2 bases from V and 6 bases from J, with 10 bases between. Germline CDR1 is MNHEY and CDR2 is SVGAGI. The time point denotes: recipient sample about 28 days before transplant, after cytoreduction. The method was immunoSEQ multiplex PCR; TCRdb's version includes in-frame clones alone and lacks a portion of them. The sample lists under 20,000 clones, 86% seen once, with approximately 8.4% in the top ten. The gene calls are TRBV6-5 and TRBJ2-2; D could derive from TRBD1 or TRBD2 (5 bases each). Material: peripheral blood mononuclear cells, obtained before stem cell transplant. This clonotype originated in a man aged 50 or older with acute myeloid leukemia. Some clones in this sample may be carry-over from other donors' samples. The CDR3 protein is CASSYGGFAGELFF. Here the CDR3 DNA reads TGTGCCAGCAGTTACGGGGGATTCGCCGGGGAGCTGTTTTTT.